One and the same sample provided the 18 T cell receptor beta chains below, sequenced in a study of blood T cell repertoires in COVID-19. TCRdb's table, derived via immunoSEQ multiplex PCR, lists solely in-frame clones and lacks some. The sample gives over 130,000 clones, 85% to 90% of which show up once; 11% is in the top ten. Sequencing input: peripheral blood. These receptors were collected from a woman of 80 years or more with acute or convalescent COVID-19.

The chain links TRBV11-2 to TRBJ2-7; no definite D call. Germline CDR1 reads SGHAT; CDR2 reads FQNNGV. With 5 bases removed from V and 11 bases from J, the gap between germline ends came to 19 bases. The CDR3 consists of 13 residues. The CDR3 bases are TGTGCCAGCAGCACCGCCAGTGACTTGAAGGAGTACTTC. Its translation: CASSTASDLKEYF.

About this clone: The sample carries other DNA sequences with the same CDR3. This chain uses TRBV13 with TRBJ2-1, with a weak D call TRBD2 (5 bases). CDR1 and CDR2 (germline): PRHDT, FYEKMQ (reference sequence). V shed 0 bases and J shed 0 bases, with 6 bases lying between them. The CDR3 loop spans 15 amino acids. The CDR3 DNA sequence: TGTGCCAGCAGCTTAGGGGGGAGCTCCTACAATGAGCAGTTCTTC. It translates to CASSLGGSSYNEQFF.

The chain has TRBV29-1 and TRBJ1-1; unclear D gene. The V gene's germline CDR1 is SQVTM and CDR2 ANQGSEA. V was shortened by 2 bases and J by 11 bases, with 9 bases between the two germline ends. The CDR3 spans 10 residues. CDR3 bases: TGCAGCGTTGAAAGTGGTGAGGCTTTCTTT. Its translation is CSVESGEAFF.

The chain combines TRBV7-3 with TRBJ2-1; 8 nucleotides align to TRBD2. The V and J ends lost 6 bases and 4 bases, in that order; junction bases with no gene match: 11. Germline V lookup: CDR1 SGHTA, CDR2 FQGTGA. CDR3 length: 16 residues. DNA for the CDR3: TGTGCCAGCAGTCGCGGGGGGTTGTCCATTTACAATGAGCAGTTCTTC. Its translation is CASSRGGLSIYNEQFF.

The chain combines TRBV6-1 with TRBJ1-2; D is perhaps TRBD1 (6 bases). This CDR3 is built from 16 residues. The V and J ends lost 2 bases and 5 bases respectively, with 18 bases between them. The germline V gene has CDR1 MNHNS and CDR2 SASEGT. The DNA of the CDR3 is TGTGCCAGCAGTGAAAGAGGGACAATAAGGGGTTATGGCTACACCTTC. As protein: CASSERGTIRGYGYTF.

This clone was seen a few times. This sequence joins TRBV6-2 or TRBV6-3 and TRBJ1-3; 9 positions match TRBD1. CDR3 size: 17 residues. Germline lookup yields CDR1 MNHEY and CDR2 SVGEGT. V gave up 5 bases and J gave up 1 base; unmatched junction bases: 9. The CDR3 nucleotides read TGTGCCAGCAGTAGACCCGGGACAGGGTTTTCTGGAAACACCATATATTTT. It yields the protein CASSRPGTGFSGNTIYF.

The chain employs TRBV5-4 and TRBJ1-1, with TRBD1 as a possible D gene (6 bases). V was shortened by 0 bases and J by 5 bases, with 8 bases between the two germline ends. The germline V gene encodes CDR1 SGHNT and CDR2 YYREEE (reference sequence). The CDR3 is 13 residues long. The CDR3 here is CASSLGTVTEAFF. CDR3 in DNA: TGTGCCAGCAGCTTGGGGACAGTTACTGAAGCTTTCTTT.

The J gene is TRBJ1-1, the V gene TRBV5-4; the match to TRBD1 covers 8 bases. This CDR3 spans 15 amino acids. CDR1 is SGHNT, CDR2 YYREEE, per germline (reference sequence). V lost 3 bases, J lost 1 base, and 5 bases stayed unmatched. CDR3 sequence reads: CASSSQGVPNTEAFF. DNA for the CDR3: TGTGCCAGCAGCTCACAGGGGGTTCCGAACACTGAAGCTTTCTTT.

This chain's CDR3 is CASSSTPTGPSTF. CDR3 in DNA: TGTGCCAGCAGCTCCACCCCGACAGGCCCCTCCACCTTC. V usage is TRBV7-9 and J usage is TRBJ1-2, with a possible D match to TRBD1 (6 bases). Trimming stripped 4 bases from V and 13 bases from J, with 19 bases between. This CDR3 contains 13 residues. CDR1 and CDR2 from the germline V gene are SEHNR and FQNEAQ (reference sequence).

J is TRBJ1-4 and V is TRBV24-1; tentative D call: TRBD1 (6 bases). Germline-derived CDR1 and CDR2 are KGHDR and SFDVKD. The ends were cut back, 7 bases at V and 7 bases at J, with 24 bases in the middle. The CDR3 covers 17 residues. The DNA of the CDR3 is TGTGCCACCAGGTCCCGGGACACCGTCGACGTTAGTGAAAAACTGTTTTTT. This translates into CATRSRDTVDVSEKLFF.

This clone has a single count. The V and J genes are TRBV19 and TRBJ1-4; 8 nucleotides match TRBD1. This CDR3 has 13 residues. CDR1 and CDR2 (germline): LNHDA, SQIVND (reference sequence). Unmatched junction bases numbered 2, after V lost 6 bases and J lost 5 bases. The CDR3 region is CASRDRANEKLFF. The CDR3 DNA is TGTGCCAGTAGGGACAGGGCCAATGAAAAACTGTTTTTT. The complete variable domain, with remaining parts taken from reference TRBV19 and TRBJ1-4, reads DGGITQSPKYLFRKEGQNVTLSCEQNLNHDAMYWYRQDPGQGLRLIYYSQIVNDFQKGDIAEGYSVSREKKESFPLTVTSAQKNPTAFYLCASRDRANEKLFFGSGTQLSVL.

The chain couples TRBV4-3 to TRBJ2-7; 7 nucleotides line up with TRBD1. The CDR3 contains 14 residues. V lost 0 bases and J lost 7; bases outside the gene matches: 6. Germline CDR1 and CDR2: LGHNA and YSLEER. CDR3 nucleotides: TGCGCCAGCAGCCAAGAAGGACGGGGACAGGAGCAGTACTTC. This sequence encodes CASSQEGRGQEQYF.

CDR3 amino acids: CASRRRQSTNYGYTF. The DNA of the CDR3 is TGCGCCAGCAGGCGCAGGCAGTCCACTAACTATGGCTACACCTTC. The chain combines TRBV10-2 with TRBJ1-2; D gene uncertain. The ends were cut back, 6 bases at V and 0 bases at J, with 14 bases in the middle. The germline gives CDR1 WSHSY, CDR2 SAAADI. The CDR3 runs to 15 residues.

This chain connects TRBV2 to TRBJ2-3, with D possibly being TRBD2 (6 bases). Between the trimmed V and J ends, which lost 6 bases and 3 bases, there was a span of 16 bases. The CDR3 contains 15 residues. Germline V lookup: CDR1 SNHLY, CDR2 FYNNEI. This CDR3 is CASSLLAAGTDTQYF. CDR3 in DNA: TGTGCCAGCAGCTTACTCGCCGCGGGGACAGATACGCAGTATTTT. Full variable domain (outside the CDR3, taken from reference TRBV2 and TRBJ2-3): EPEVTQTPSHQVTQMGQEVILRCVPISNHLYFYWYRQILGQKVEFLVSFYNNEISEKSEIFDDQFSVERPDGSNFTLKIRSTKLEDSAMYFCASSLLAAGTDTQYFGPGTRLTVL.

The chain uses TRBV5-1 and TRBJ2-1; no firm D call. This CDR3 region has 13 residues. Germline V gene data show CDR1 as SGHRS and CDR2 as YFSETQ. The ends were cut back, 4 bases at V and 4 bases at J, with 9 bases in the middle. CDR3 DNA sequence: TGCGCCAGCAGCACCGACAATTACAATGAGCAGTTCTTC. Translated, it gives CASSTDNYNEQFF.

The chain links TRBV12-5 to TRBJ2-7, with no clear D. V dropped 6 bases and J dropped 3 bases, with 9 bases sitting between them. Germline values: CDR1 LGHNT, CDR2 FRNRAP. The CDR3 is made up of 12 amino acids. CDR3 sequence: CASGSGLYEQYF. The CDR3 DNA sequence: TGTGCTAGTGGGTCAGGCCTCTACGAGCAGTACTTC.

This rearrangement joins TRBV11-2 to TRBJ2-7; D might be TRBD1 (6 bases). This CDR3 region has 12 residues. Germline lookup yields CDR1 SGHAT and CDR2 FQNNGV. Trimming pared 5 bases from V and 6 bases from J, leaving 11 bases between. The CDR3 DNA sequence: TGTGCCAGCAGCCCAGACAGGTCCGAGCAGTACTTC. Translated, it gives CASSPDRSEQYF.

The CDR3 here is CASSVLQETQYF. Written as DNA, the CDR3 is TGTGCCAGCAGTGTATTGCAAGAGACCCAGTACTTC. This chain uses TRBV2 with TRBJ2-5; D ambiguous. The CDR3 has 12 residues. Per the germline V gene, CDR1 is SNHLY and CDR2 is FYNNEI. The V and J ends lost 4 bases and 2 bases respectively, with 5 bases between them. Full variable domain (remainder filled in from reference TRBV2 and TRBJ2-5): EPEVTQTPSHQVTQMGQEVILRCVPISNHLYFYWYRQILGQKVEFLVSFYNNEISEKSEIFDDQFSVERPDGSNFTLKIRSTKLEDSAMYFCASSVLQETQYFGPGTRLLVL.